In its sample, the clone carrying this TCR beta chain was seen many times. The target antigen is unknown. These data belong to a study of breast tumors, draining lymph nodes, adjacent tissues. Breast cancer patients provided tissue from their axillary draining lymph nodes. Whole-study results and caveats: Compared with lymph nodes, tumors were less diverse; compared with nontumor tissue, more. That most tumor T cells come from lymph nodes remained unproven. The data were judged consistent with most tumor T cells coming from lymph node and expanding in tumor.

TCRdb called the multiplex PCR reads again in MiXCR, with one record for every CDR3 protein. The sample includes about 230,000 distinct CDR3 sequences, 32% of them seen just once. V lost 4 bases, J lost 5 bases, and 7 bases stayed unmatched. Germline CDR1 is MNHNS and CDR2 is SASEGT. The CDR3 runs 15 residues. The material sequenced was axillary lymph node tissue. This receptor was obtained from a female donor with breast cancer. Some clones in this sample may be carry-over from other donors' samples. The gene calls are TRBV6-1 and TRBJ2-5; 10 bases are shared with TRBD2. The CDR3 region is CASSATSGILETQYF. In nucleotides, the CDR3 is TGTGCCAGCAGTGCTACTAGCGGGATATTGGAGACCCAGTACTTC.